This passage covers 5 T cell receptor beta chains from one sample sequenced in a study of blood T cell repertoires in COVID-19. Sequencing used immunoSEQ multiplex PCR; TCRdb keeps in-frame clones, though not all of them. Here the sample spans about 95,000 clones, approximately 88% being singletons. Sequencing used peripheral blood. The receptors were sampled from a man aged 55 to 70 with COVID-19, enrolled during active disease.

V gene TRBV18 combines with J gene TRBJ2-2; 7 bases match TRBD2. This CDR3 comprises 16 residues. Per germline, CDR1 KGHSH and CDR2 LQKENI. V was clipped by 3 bases and J by 3 bases; unmatched bases: 7. CDR3 in DNA: TGTGCCAGCTCACCGGTCCTAGCGGAAGACACCGGGGAGCTGTTTTTT. Amino acid sequence: CASSPVLAEDTGELFF.

This clone occurred a few times. The chain combines TRBV5-4 with TRBJ2-5; D perhaps matches TRBD1 (5 bases). V was pared by 2 bases and J by 7 bases, with 15 bases between. This CDR3 is built from 14 residues. Germline V gene lookup returns CDR1 SGHNT and CDR2 YYREEE (reference sequence). The CDR3 DNA reads TGTGCCAGCAGCTTACAGGTATCGGTGGTGACCCAGTACTTC. It yields the protein CASSLQVSVVTQYF.

The rearrangement links TRBV2 to TRBJ2-1, with 7 bases that match TRBD2. Germline CDR1 is SNHLY and CDR2 is FYNNEI. Trimming took 7 bases from V and 10 from J; bases not matched to a gene: 16. This CDR3 has 15 residues. This chain's CDR3 is CASMGRLAASREQFF. The CDR3 nucleotides read TGTGCCAGCATGGGGAGGCTAGCGGCCTCTCGAGAGCAGTTCTTC.

The chain joins TRBV5-4 to TRBJ2-7, with TRBD2 matching 12 bases. From germline, CDR1 is SGHNT and CDR2 YYREEE (reference sequence). V shed 4 bases and J 4 bases; nucleotides not matched to a gene: 9. CDR3 length equals 16 residues. Written as DNA, the CDR3 is TGTGCCAGCAGCATCCTAGCGGGAGGGCCGACATACGAGCAGTACTTC. Protein: CASSILAGGPTYEQYF.

The chain uses TRBV7-9 and TRBJ2-3, with 9 nucleotides matching TRBD2. Germline CDR1 is SEHNR and CDR2 is FQNEAQ (reference sequence). The CDR3 totals 14 residues. After removal of 6 bases from V and 4 bases from J, the junction contained 5 bases not matched to a gene. The CDR3 reads CASRLTSGADTQYF. The CDR3 DNA is TGTGCCAGCAGATTGACTAGCGGAGCAGATACGCAGTATTTT. Variable domain in full (rest from reference TRBV7-9 and TRBJ2-3): DTGVSQNPRHKITKRGQNVTFRCDPISEHNRLYWYRQTLGQGPEFLTYFQNEAQLEKSRLLSDRFSAERPKGSFSTLEIQRTEQGDSAMYLCASRLTSGADTQYFGPGTRLTVL.